This T cell receptor beta chain was identified in a study of blood T cell repertoires in COVID-19. Study background: The study drew acute and convalescent COVID-19 samples from the United States, Italy and Spain.

Patients from Seattle were sampled longitudinally, starting during active infection. This table comes from immunoSEQ multiplex PCR, and its TCRdb copy is limited to in-frame clones, with some not included. Among roughly 70,000 clones, under 85% were seen once, and the ten largest hold 14% to 15%. Germline loops: CDR1 SGHTA, CDR2 FQGNSA. Trimming took 8 bases from V and 3 from J, leaving 11 bases between them. The CDR3 runs 12 residues. The sequence derives from a man aged 55-75 years with COVID-19, enrolled during active disease. Sequencing was carried out using peripheral blood. This chain connects TRBV7-2 to TRBJ2-7; TRBD2 is a possible D gene (6 bases). In DNA, the CDR3 is TGTGCCAGCGCTACGGGACTCTACGAGCAGTACTTC. This gives the protein CASATGLYEQYF.